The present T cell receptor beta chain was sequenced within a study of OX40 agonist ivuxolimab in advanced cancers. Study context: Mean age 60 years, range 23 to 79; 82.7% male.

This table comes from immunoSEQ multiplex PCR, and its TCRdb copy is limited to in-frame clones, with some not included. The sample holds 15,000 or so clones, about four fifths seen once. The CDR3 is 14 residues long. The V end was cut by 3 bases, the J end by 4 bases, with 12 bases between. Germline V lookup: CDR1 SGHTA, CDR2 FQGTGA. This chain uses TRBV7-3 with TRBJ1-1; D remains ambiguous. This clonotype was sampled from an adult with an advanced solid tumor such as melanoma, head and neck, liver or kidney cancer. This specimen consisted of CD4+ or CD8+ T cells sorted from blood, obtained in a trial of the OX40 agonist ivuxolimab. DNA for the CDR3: TGTGCCAGCAGCTTTGCGGGAGGGTCCACTGAAGCTTTCTTT. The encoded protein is CASSFAGGSTEAFF.